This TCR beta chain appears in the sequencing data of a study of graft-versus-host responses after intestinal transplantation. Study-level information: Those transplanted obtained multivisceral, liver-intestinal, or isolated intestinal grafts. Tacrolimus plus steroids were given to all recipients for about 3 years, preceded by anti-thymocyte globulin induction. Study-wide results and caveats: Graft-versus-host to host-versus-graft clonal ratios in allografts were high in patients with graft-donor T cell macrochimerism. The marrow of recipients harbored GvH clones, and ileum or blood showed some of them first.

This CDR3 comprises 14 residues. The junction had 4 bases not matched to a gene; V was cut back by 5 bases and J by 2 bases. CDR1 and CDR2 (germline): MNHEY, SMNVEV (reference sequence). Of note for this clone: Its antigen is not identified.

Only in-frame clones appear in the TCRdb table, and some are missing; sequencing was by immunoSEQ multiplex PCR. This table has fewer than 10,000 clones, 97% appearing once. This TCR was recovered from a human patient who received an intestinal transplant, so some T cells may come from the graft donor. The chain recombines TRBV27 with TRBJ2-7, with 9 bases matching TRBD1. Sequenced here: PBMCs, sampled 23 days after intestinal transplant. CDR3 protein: CASSSGTGPYEQYF. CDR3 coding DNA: TGTGCCAGCAGTAGCGGGACAGGGCCCTACGAGCAGTACTTC.